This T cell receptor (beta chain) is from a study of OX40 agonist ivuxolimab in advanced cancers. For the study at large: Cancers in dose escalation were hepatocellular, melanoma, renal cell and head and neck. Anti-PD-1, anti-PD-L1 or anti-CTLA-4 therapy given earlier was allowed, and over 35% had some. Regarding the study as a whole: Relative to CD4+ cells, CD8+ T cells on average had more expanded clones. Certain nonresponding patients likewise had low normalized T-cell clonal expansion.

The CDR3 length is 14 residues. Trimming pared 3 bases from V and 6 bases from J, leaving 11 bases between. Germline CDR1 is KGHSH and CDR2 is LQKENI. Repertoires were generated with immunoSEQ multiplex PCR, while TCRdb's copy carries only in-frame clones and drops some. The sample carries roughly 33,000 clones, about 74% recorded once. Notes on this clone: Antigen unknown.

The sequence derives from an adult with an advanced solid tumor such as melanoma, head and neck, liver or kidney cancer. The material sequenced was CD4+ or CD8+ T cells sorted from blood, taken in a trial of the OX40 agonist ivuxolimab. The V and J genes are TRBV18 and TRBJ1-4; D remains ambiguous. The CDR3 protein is CASSPSGSHEKLFF. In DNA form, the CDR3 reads TGTGCCAGCTCACCCAGCGGCTCCCATGAAAAACTGTTTTTT.